The clone carrying this T cell receptor (beta chain) was detected a few times. Its cognate antigen is unknown. Primers for the PCR totalled 60 Vbeta and 13 Jbeta. The repertoire was sequenced with immunoSEQ multiplex PCR; TCRdb's copy has only in-frame clones and lacks some. The sample includes 100,000 or so clones, about 80% of them seen just once. The entry originates in a study of cytomegalovirus exposure and HLA in healthy donors. Regarding the study as a whole: When analyzed later, a missense DCLRE1C variant was found to be linked to TCR beta V- and J-gene trimming. Certain indistinguishable V segments, among them TRBV6-2 and TRBV6-3, were excluded. The listing of roughly 160 TCR beta chains classed them as cytomegalovirus-associated.

The CDR3 is 14 amino acids. CDR1 and CDR2 (germline): SGHTA, FQGTGA. V shed 6 bases and J 6 bases; nucleotides not matched to a gene: 6. The source material was PBMCs. The chain carries TRBV7-3 and TRBJ2-1; 9 nucleotides agree with TRBD1. The receptor comes from a man between 25 and 39 years old in good health and CMV-seropositive. The CDR3 region is CASSDQTGGNEQFF. CDR3 nucleotide sequence: TGTGCCAGCAGTGACCAGACAGGGGGCAATGAGCAGTTCTTC.